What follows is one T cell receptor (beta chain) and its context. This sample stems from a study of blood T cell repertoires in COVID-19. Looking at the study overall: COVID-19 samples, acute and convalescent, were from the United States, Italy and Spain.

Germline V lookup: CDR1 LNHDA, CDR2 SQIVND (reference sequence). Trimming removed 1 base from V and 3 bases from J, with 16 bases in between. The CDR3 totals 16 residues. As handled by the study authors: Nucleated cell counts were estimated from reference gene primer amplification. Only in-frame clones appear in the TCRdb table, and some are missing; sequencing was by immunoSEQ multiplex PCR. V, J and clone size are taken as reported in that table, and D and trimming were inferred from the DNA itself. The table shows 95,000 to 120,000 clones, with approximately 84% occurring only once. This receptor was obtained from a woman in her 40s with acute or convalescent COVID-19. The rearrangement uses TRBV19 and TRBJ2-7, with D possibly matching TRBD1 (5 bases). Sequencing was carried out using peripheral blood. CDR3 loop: CASSIVQALGHYEQYF. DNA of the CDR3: TGTGCCAGTAGTATAGTTCAGGCGTTGGGGCACTACGAGCAGTACTTC.